Here is one T cell receptor (beta chain) with its context. The record originates from a study of long-term antiretroviral therapy in people with HIV. The authors ran the immunoSEQ assay, v3.0, at survey level. The data were produced by immunoSEQ multiplex PCR, yet TCRdb's version contains in-frame clones alone and is incomplete. This sample has under 45,000 clones; 75% to 85% occur once, and the top ten carry around 5.8%. The CDR3 has 14 amino acids. CDR1 is SGHRS, CDR2 YFSETQ, per germline. V dropped 6 bases and J dropped 3 bases, with 15 bases sitting between them. This chain connects TRBV5-1 to TRBJ2-5; the D gene is possibly TRBD1 (6 bases). The clonotype originates from a young man with HIV. Sequencing was performed on unsorted PBMCs, taken 3.4 years after starting antiretroviral therapy. CDR3 region: CASNYRDNKETQYF. The CDR3, as DNA: TGCGCCAGCAATTACCGGGACAACAAAGAGACCCAGTACTTC. Drawing the rest from reference TRBV5-1 and TRBJ2-5, the complete variable domain is KAGVTQTPRYLIKTRGQQVTLSCSPISGHRSVSWYQQTPGQGLQFLFEYFSETQRNKGNFPGRFSGRQFSNSRSEMNVSTLELGDSALYLCASNYRDNKETQYFGPGTRLLVL.